These 8 T cell receptor beta chains came from one sample sequenced in a study of T cell responses to AZD1222 COVID-19 vaccine. Measured with immunoSEQ multiplex PCR; TCRdb has only the in-frame clones, and not every one. The sample holds approximately 260,000 clones, 90% to 95% seen once. Material: peripheral blood, obtained on day 0 of AZD1222 vaccination. These receptors were taken from an adult in good health.

This clone was picked up one time. This rearrangement joins TRBV7-3 to TRBJ1-1, with D uncertain. CDR1 SGHTA and CDR2 FQGTGA come from the germline V gene. The CDR3 spans 13 residues. V was trimmed by 5 bases and J by 5 bases, leaving 12 bases between them. The CDR3 DNA follows: TGTGCCAGCAGCCCCGGGTGGGGAACTGAAGCTTTCTTT. It yields the protein CASSPGWGTEAFF.

CDR3 sequence reads: CASKGQGAGNNSPLHF. The CDR3 DNA follows: TGTGCCAGCAAGGGACAGGGGGCAGGAAATAATTCACCCCTCCACTTT. The chain is built from TRBV2 and TRBJ1-6; 12 nucleotides agree with TRBD1. The CDR3 contains 16 residues. CDR1 SNHLY and CDR2 FYNNEI come from the germline V gene. With 7 bases clipped from V and 5 bases from J, the junction kept 6 bases outside the gene matches.

The CDR3 nucleotides are TGTGCCAGCAGCTTACGGTCGAGCCACGAGCAGTACTTC. Its protein is CASSLRSSHEQYF. J is TRBJ2-7 and V is TRBV13; D call uncertain. Germline V gene lookup returns CDR1 PRHDT and CDR2 FYEKMQ (reference sequence). The ends were cut back, 2 bases at V and 5 bases at J, with 10 bases in the middle. This CDR3 comprises 13 residues.

The rearrangement joins TRBV11-2 to TRBJ2-7; D might be TRBD2 (6 bases). Germline V lookup: CDR1 SGHAT, CDR2 FQNNGV. The CDR3 is made up of 14 amino acids. V was trimmed by 1 base and J by 12 bases, leaving 19 bases between them. The CDR3 DNA follows: TGTGCCAGCAGCTTAGGTGGCTCAGGGCTGGGAGGGTACTTC. Translation: CASSLGGSGLGGYF.

The chain has TRBV9 and TRBJ2-3, with D unclear. Germline CDR1 and CDR2: SGDLS and YYNGEE. Trimming pared 2 bases from V and 3 bases from J, leaving 7 bases between. This CDR3 spans 13 amino acids. The CDR3 sequence: CASSVDLTDTQYF. Here the CDR3 DNA reads TGTGCCAGCAGCGTGGACCTAACAGATACGCAGTATTTT. The variable domain in full, completed from reference TRBV9 and TRBJ2-3, reads DSGVTQTPKHLITATGQRVTLRCSPRSGDLSVYWYQQSLDQGLQFLIQYYNGEERAKGNILERFSAQQFPDLHSELNLSSLELGDSALYFCASSVDLTDTQYFGPGTRLTVL.

CDR3 bases: TGTGCCACCAGTGATACCCCCGGGGCCGGCTCCTACAATGAGCAGTTCTTC. This gives the protein CATSDTPGAGSYNEQFF. The chain is built from TRBV24-1 and TRBJ2-1; D may be TRBD1 or TRBD2 (5 bases each). The germline gives CDR1 KGHDR, CDR2 SFDVKD. V was trimmed by 3 bases and J by 0 bases, leaving 14 bases between them. This CDR3 is 17 amino acids long.

The chain employs TRBV11-2 and TRBJ1-6; possible D gene TRBD1, 5 bases. In germline, CDR1 is SGHAT, CDR2 FQNNGV. The V end lost 5 bases, the J end lost 10 bases, and 18 bases lay between the germline ends. This CDR3 has 15 residues. CDR3 nucleotide sequence: TGTGCCAGCAGCCCCTACCGGGGGTTGGAATCACCCCTCCACTTT. Residues: CASSPYRGLESPLHF.

The V gene is TRBV6-2 or TRBV6-3, the J gene TRBJ2-7; D is unclear. Deletions cut 5 bases from V and 5 bases from J, with 19 bases between. CDR1 and CDR2 from the germline V gene are MNHEY and SVGEGT. The CDR3 is 15 residues long. CDR3 amino acids: CASSRPAGGADEQYF. As DNA, the CDR3 is TGTGCCAGCAGTCGCCCCGCTGGCGGAGCTGACGAGCAGTACTTC.